This T cell receptor beta chain appears in the sequencing data of a study of control samples from healthy donors and cancer patients. Method: immunoSEQ multiplex PCR; TCRdb's copy keeps in-frame clones and lacks some. Of about 30,000 clones in the sample, approximately 85% were seen once. V shed 0 bases, J shed 5 bases, and the junction held 6 bases outside the gene matches. Germline V gene sequence: CDR1 MNHEY, CDR2 SMNVEV (reference sequence). The CDR3 is 15 residues long. Sequencing was performed on PBMCs. This sequence was found in a woman aged 60-75 years with head and neck cancer. This chain uses TRBV27 with TRBJ2-7; 8 bases agree with TRBD2. CDR3 in amino acids: CASSLSAGVFNEQYF. CDR3 sequence (DNA): TGTGCCAGCAGTTTATCAGCGGGAGTATTTAACGAGCAGTACTTC.